This TCR beta chain was recovered during a study of response to subunit inactivated influenza vaccine. In TCRdb, the RT-PCR reads were re-called with MiXCR into one record per CDR3 protein. The table has hundreds of thousands of distinct CDR3 sequences, less than 15% seen once. Overall study findings and caveats: Authors suggested each seasonal influenza vaccination recruits few new T cells.

This clonotype was detected only a few times. Its target is not known. Between the trimmed V and J ends, which lost 3 bases and 8 bases, there was a span of 16 bases. The CDR3 covers 15 residues. CDR1 is LGHDT, CDR2 YNNKEL, per germline (reference sequence). The chain links TRBV3-1 to TRBJ1-4, with a weak D call TRBD1 (5 bases). The sequences come from PBMCs from blood, collected around 15 days before vaccination. The origin of this receptor is a man aged 45-65 years who received an inactivated influenza vaccine. CDR3 coding DNA: TGTGCCAGCAGCCATTCATCTGGGGGTAGGGAAAAACTGTTTTTT. It codes for CASSHSSGGREKLFF.